This TCR beta chain was retrieved from a study of T cell repertoires and Cas9 in healthy adults. Sequencing used immunoSEQ multiplex PCR; TCRdb keeps in-frame clones, though not all of them. The table lists 20,000 to 25,000 clones, over 85% of them singletons. The trim removed 3 bases at V and 7 bases at J, leaving 10 bases unmatched. Germline V gives CDR1 SGHRS, CDR2 YFSETQ. The CDR3 has 16 amino acids. The chain combines TRBV5-1 with TRBJ2-1; TRBD1 matches 10 bases. The source is a human donor in good health. The sequenced sample consisted of CD4+ effector T cells (CD127+, CD25-, CD137-, CD154-) from PBMCs; culture status not recorded. CDR3 nucleotide sequence: TGCGCCAGCAGCTCAACCGGGACAGGGGCAGGTAATGAGCAGTTCTTC. Protein product: CASSSTGTGAGNEQFF.